This T cell receptor (beta chain) is drawn from a study of blood T cell repertoires in COVID-19. Across the study: Specimens from acute and convalescent COVID-19 originated in the United States, Italy and Spain. The cDNA or gDNA used as material had been derived from T cells, B-cell-depleted T cells, or PBMCs.

Original processing notes: Researchers report that nucleated cell counts were estimated from reference gene primer amplification. The protocol was immunoSEQ multiplex PCR, while the TCRdb copy is restricted to in-frame clones and leaves out a portion. V, J and clone size derive from that table, while D and trimming were established from the DNA sequence. The sample lists a few hundred thousand clones; 70% to 90% were seen once. CDR1 and CDR2 (germline): LGHNA, YNFKEQ. Trimming took 0 bases from V and 7 from J; bases not matched to a gene: 5. The CDR3 length is 14 residues. This receptor was identified in a woman aged 50 to 60 with acute or convalescent COVID-19. The rearrangement joins TRBV4-2 to TRBJ1-1; 7 nucleotides match TRBD1. Sequencing was done on a sample of peripheral blood. The CDR3 is CASSQDGQANEAFF. In nucleotides, the CDR3 is TGTGCCAGCAGCCAAGACGGACAGGCCAATGAAGCTTTCTTT.